This TCR beta chain came from a study of T cell responses to AZD1222 COVID-19 vaccine. The study, taken as a whole, reports: Increases in Spike-specific TCR breadth and depth were seen after two AZD1222 doses. Close to half of all spike-specific TCRs reportedly target regions of the variants that are unmutated.

Per the germline V gene, CDR1 is SGHTA and CDR2 is FQGNSA. This CDR3 is built from 13 residues. The germline V and J ends were trimmed by 2 bases and 7 bases, with 11 bases remaining between them. Sequenced by immunoSEQ multiplex PCR; TCRdb stores in-frame clones only, minus some. The sample lists 130,000 or so clones, about nine tenths seen once, with 9.5% in the top ten. Points on this clone: The antigen remains unidentified.

The source is an adult who received the AZD1222 COVID-19 vaccine. The V call is TRBV7-2, the J call TRBJ2-5, with D perhaps matching TRBD1 or TRBD2 (5 bases each). Here the sequenced sample was peripheral blood, taken 28 days after the second AZD1222 dose. CDR3 region: CASSLLGVVTQYF. In nucleotides, the CDR3 is TGTGCCAGCAGCTTACTGGGGGTCGTGACCCAGTACTTC.